This T cell receptor beta chain was sequenced during a study of T cell responses to AZD1222 COVID-19 vaccine. Assay: immunoSEQ multiplex PCR; the TCRdb copy retains only in-frame clones and omits some. This table has over 150,000 clones, about 92% appearing once. Study outcomes and limitations: Close to half of all spike-specific TCRs reportedly target regions of the variants that are unmutated. There were vaccine-associated CD4 TCRs across spike, dominant at 160-218 and 743-854. Compared with day 0, the breadth and depth of the Spike-specific TCR repertoire rose significantly after two doses of AZD1222.

Comments on this clone: Its antigen is still unknown.

This CDR3 has 11 amino acids. V was shortened by 9 bases and J by 1 base, with 6 bases between the two germline ends. Germline lookup yields CDR1 SGHVS and CDR2 FQNEAQ. V is TRBV7-8 and J is TRBJ1-1; D ambiguous. This receptor was identified in an adult in good health. Sample: peripheral blood, taken on day 0 of MenACWY control vaccination. For the CDR3, the DNA is TGTGCCAGTGCGGCGAACACTGAAGCTTTCTTT. Translation: CASAANTEAFF.